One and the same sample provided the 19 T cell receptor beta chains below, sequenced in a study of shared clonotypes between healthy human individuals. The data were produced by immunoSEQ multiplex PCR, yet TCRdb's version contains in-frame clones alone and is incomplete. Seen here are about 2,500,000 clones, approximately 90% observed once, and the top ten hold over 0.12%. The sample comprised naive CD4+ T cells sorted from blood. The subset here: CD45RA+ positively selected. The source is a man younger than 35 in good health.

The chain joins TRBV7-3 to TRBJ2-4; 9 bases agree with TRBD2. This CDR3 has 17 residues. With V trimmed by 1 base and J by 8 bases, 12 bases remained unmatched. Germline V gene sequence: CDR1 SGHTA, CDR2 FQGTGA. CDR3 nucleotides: TGTGCCAGCAGCTTAAGGCCCGCGGGGGAGCGGGGGGACATTCAGTACTTC. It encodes CASSLRPAGERGDIQYF.

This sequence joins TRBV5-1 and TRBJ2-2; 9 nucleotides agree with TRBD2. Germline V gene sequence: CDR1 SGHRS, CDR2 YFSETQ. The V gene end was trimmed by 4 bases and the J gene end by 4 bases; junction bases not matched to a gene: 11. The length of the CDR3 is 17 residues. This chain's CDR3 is CASSPEGGRASTGELFF. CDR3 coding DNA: TGCGCCAGCAGCCCGGAGGGCGGGAGGGCCAGCACCGGGGAGCTGTTTTTT.

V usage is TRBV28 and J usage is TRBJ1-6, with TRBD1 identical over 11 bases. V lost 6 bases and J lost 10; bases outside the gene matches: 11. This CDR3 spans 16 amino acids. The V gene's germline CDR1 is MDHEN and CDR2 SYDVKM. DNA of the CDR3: TGTGCCAGCAGATCGGCCGGGACAGGGGGAGGGTCACCCCTCCACTTT. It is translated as CASRSAGTGGGSPLHF.

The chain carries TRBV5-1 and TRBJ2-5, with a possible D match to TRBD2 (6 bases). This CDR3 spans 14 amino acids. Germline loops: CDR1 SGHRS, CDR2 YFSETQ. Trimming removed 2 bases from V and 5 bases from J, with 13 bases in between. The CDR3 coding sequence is TGCGCCAGCAGCTTCAGGGACTGGCGGGAGACCCAGTACTTC. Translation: CASSFRDWRETQYF.

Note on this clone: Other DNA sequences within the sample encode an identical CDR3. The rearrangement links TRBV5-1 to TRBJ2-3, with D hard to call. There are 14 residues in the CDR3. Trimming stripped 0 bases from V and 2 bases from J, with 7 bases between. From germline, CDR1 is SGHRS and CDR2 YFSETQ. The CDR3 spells CASSLGGYTDTQYF. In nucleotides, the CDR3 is TGCGCCAGCAGCTTGGGTGGATACACAGATACGCAGTATTTT.

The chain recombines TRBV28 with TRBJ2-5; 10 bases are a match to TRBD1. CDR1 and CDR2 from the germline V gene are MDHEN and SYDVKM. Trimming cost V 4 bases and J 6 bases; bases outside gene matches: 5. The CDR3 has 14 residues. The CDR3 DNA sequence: TGTGCCAGCAGTTCGGGGACAGGGGAAAAGACCCAGTACTTC. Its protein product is CASSSGTGEKTQYF.

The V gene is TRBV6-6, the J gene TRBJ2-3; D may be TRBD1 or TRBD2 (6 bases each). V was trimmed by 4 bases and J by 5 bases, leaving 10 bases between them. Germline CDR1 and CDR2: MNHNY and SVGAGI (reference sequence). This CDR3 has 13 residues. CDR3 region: CASSFGGGDTQYF. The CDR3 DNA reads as TGTGCCAGCAGTTTCGGAGGGGGAGATACGCAGTATTTT.

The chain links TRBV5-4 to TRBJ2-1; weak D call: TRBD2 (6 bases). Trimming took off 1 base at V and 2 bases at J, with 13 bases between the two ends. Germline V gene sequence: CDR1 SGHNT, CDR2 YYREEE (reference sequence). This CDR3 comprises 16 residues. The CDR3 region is CASSLLGGGTYNEQFF. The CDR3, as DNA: TGTGCCAGCAGCTTGTTGGGGGGAGGAACCTACAATGAGCAGTTCTTC. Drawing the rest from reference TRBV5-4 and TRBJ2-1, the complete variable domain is ETGVTQSPTHLIKTRGQQVTLRCSSQSGHNTVSWYQQALGQGPQFIFQYYREEENGRGNFPPRFSGLQFPNYSSELNVNALELDDSALYLCASSLLGGGTYNEQFFGPGTRLTVL.

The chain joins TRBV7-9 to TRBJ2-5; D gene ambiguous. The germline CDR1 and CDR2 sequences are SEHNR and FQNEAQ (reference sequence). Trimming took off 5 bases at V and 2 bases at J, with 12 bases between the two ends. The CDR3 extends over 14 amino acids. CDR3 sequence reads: CASSLGPRQETQYF. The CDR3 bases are TGTGCCAGCAGCCTGGGCCCCAGGCAAGAGACCCAGTACTTC.

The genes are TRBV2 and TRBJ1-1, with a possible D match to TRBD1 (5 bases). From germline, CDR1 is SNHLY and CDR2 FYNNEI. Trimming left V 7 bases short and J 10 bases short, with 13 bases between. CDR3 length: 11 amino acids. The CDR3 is CASNAGSVAFF. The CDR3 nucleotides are TGTGCCAGCAATGCAGGGTCTGTAGCTTTCTTT.

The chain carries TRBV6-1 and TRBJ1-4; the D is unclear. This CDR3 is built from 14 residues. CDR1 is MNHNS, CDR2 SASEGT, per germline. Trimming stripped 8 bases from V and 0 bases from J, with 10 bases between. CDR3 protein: CASRLAATNEKLFF. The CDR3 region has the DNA TGTGCCAGCCGTTTAGCCGCAACTAATGAAAAACTGTTTTTT.

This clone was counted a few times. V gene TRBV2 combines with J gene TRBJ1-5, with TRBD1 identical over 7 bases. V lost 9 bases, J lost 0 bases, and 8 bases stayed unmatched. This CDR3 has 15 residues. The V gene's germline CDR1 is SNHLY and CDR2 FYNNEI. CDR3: CASNFDRASNQPQHF. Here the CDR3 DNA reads TGTGCCAGTAACTTTGACAGGGCTAGCAATCAGCCCCAGCATTTT.

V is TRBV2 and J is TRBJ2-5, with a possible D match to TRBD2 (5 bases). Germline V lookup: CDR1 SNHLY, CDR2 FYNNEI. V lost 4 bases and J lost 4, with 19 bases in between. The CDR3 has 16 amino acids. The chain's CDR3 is CASSVAGPGYGETQYF. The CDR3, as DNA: TGTGCCAGCAGTGTTGCCGGGCCGGGGTATGGAGAGACCCAGTACTTC.

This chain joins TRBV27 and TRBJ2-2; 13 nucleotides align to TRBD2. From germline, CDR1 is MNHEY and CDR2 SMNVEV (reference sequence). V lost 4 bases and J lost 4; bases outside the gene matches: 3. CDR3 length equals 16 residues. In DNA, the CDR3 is TGTGCCAGCAGTTCGGGACTAGCGGGGACCACCGGGGAGCTGTTTTTT. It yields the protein CASSSGLAGTTGELFF.

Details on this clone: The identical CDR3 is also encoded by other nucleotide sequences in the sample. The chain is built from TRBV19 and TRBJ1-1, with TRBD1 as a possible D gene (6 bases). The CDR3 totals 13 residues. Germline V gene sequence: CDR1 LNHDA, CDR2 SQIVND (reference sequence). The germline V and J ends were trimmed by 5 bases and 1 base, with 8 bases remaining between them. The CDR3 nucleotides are TGTGCCAGTAGTCCGACAGGGAACACTGAAGCTTTCTTT. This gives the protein CASSPTGNTEAFF.

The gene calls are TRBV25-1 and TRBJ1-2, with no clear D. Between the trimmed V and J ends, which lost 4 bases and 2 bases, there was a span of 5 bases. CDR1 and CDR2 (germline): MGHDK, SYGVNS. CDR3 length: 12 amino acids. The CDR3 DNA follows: TGTGCCAGCAGTGGGCAAAACTATGGCTACACCTTC. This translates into CASSGQNYGYTF.

CDR3 coding DNA: TGTGCCAGCAGCAAACAGAAGCGGGAGCTGACAGATACGCAGTATTTT. This sequence encodes CASSKQKRELTDTQYF. The rearrangement links TRBV21-1 to TRBJ2-3; the table's D call, TRBD2, has no DNA check behind it. TRBV21-1 is a listed pseudogene. The CDR3 covers 16 residues.

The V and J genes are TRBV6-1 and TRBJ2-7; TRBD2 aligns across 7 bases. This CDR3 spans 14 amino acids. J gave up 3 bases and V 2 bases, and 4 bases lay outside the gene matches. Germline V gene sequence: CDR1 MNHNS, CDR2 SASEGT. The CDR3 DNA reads TGTGCCAGCAGTGAAAGGGGCGGGAGCTACGAGCAGTACTTC. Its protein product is CASSERGGSYEQYF.

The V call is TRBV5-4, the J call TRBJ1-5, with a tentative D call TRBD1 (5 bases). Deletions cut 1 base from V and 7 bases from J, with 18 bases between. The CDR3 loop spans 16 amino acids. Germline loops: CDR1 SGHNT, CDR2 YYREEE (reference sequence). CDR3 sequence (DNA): TGTGCCAGCAGCTTGTACCGTGGGGGGATGGTGCAGCCCCAGCATTTT. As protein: CASSLYRGGMVQPQHF.